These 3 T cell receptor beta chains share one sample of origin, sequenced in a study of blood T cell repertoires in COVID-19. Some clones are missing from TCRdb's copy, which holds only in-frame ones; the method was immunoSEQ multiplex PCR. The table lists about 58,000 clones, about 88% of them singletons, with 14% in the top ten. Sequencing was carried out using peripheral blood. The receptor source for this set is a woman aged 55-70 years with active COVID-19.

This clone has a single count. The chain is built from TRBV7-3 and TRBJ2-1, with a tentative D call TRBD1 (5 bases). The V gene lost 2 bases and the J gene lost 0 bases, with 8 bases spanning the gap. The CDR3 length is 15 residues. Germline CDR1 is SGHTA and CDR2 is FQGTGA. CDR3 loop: CASSLGANSYNEQFF. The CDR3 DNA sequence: TGTGCCAGCAGCTTAGGGGCTAACTCCTACAATGAGCAGTTCTTC.

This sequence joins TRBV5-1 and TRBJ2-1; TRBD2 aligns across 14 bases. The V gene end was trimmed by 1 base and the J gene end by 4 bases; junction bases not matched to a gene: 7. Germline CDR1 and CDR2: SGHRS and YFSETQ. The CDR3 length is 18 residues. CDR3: CASSLPGTSGGIYNEQFF. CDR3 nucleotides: TGCGCCAGCAGCTTGCCCGGGACTAGCGGGGGCATATACAATGAGCAGTTCTTC.

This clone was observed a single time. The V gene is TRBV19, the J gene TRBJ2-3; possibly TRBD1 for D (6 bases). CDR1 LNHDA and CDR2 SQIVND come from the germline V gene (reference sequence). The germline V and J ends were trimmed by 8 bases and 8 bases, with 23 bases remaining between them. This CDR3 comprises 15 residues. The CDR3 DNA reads TGTGCCAGTGCTAATGCGGCGAGAGGACAGAGTACGCAGTATTTT. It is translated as CASANAARGQSTQYF.